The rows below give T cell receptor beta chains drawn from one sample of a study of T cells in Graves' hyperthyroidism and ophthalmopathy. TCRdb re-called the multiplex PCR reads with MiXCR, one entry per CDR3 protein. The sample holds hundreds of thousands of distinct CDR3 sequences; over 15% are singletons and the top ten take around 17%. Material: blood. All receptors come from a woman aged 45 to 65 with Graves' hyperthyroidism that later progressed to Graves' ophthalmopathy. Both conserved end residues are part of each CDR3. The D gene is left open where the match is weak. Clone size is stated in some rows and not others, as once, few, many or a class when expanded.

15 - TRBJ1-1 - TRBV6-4 CASSYGVGMNTEAFF TGTGCCAGCAGTTACGGGGTCGGGATGAACACTGAAGCTTTCTTT
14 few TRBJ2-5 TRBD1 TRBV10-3 CAIRKGQGGETQYF TGTGCCATCAGGAAGGGACAGGGTGGAGAGACCCAGTACTTC
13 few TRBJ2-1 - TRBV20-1 CSATINDSRRRFF TGCAGTGCTACCATCAACGACTCGAGACGTCGGTTCTTC
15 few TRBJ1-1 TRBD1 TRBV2 CASSRTGGAGTEAFF TGTGCCAGCAGTCGGACAGGGGGCGCGGGCACTGAAGCTTTCTTT
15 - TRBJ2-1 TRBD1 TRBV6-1 CASSEQGAYVNEQFF TGTGCCAGCAGTGAACAGGGGGCATACGTTAATGAGCAGTTCTTC
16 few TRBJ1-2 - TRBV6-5 CASSYGTNLGYYGYTF TGTGCCAGCAGTTACGGGACAAACCTTGGGTACTATGGCTACACCTTC
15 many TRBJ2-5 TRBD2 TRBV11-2 CASSHERGGVETQYF TGTGCCAGCAGCCACGAGCGGGGGGGCGTGGAGACCCAGTACTTC
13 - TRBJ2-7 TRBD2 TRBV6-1 CASMGGIGNEQYF TGTGCCAGCATGGGGGGGATTGGCAACGAGCAGTACTTC
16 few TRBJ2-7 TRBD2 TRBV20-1 CSAGDGLAGRLYEQYF TGCAGTGCGGGGGACGGACTAGCGGGGAGACTTTACGAGCAGTACTTC
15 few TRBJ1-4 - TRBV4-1 CASSHQQGSNEKLFF TGCGCCAGCAGCCACCAGCAGGGATCTAATGAAAAACTGTTTTTT
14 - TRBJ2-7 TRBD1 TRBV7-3 CASSLTGQGGEQYF TGTGCCAGCAGCTTAACGGGACAGGGGGGCGAGCAGTACTTC
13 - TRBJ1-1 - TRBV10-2 CASTLGLGTEAFF TGCGCCAGCACCCTGGGGCTAGGCACTGAAGCTTTCTTT
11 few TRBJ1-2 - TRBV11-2 CASPSGYGYTF TGTGCCAGTCCGAGTGGGTATGGCTACACCTTC
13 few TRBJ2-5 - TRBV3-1 CASSPGTLETQYF TGTGCCAGCAGCCCCGGGACACTAGAGACCCAGTACTTC
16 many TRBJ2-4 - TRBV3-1 CASSQDLALAKNIQYF TGTGCCAGCAGCCAAGACTTGGCGTTAGCCAAAAACATTCAGTACTTC
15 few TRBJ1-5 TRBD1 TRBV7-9 CASSKTTGDGQPQHF TGTGCCAGCAGCAAGACTACAGGGGATGGTCAGCCCCAGCATTTT
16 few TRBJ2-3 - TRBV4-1 CASSPMRSGAGDTQYF TGCGCCAGCAGCCCGATGAGGTCGGGGGCGGGGGATACGCAGTATTTT
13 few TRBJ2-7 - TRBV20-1 CSASGEKNYEQYF TGCAGTGCTAGCGGCGAAAAGAACTACGAGCAGTACTTC
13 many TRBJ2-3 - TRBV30 CATQGKRTDTQYF TGTGCCACGCAGGGAAAGCGAACAGATACGCAGTATTTT
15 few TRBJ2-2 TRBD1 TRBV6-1 CASRVQGAGTGELFF TGTGCCAGCAGGGTACAGGGGGCCGGGACCGGGGAGCTGTTTTTT
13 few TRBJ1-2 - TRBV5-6 CASSYQGLGGYTF TGTGCCAGCAGTTATCAGGGTTTAGGTGGCTACACCTTC
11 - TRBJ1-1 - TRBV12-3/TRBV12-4 CATGWLSEAFF TGTGCCACCGGGTGGCTGTCTGAAGCTTTCTTT
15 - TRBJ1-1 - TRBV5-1 CASSLFTAGAAEAFF TGCGCCAGCAGCTTGTTTACCGCAGGGGCAGCTGAAGCTTTCTTT
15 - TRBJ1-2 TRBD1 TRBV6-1 CATGEDRGRAYGYTF TGTGCCACGGGGGAGGACAGGGGAAGGGCCTATGGCTACACCTTC
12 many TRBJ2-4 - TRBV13 CASSLVLNIQYF TGTGCCAGCAGCTTAGTCCTGAACATTCAGTACTTC
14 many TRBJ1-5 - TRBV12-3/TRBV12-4 CASSVQGRNQPQHF TGTGCCAGCAGTGTTCAGGGACGAAATCAGCCCCAGCATTTT
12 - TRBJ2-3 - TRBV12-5 CASGSQADTQYF TGTGCTAGTGGGTCGCAAGCAGATACGCAGTATTTT
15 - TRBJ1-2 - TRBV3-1 CASSQEGLTRHGYTF TGTGCCAGCAGCCAAGAAGGACTCACGAGGCATGGCTACACCTTC
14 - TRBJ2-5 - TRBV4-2 CASSQIPKGETQYF TGTGCCAGCAGCCAAATCCCAAAGGGAGAGACCCAGTACTTC
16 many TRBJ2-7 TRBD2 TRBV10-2 CASSVLAGELGYEQYF TGCGCCAGCAGTGTTCTAGCGGGGGAGTTGGGCTACGAGCAGTACTTC
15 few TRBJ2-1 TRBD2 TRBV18 CASSPGLAGGLEQFF TGTGCCAGCTCACCGGGACTAGCGGGGGGGTTGGAGCAGTTCTTC
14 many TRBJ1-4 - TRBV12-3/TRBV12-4 CASTLLQGFEKLFF TGTGCCAGCACCCTATTACAGGGTTTTGAAAAACTGTTTTTT
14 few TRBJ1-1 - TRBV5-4 CASSLPGRQREAFF TGTGCCAGCAGCCTTCCGGGACGCCAACGTGAAGCTTTCTTT
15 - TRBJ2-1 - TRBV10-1 CASSEGTCLSNEQFF TGCGCCAGCAGTGAGGGGACATGCCTTAGTAATGAGCAGTTCTTC
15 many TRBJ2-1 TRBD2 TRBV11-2 CASSLTSGGLNEQFF TGTGCCAGCAGCCTGACTAGCGGGGGCCTCAATGAGCAGTTCTTC
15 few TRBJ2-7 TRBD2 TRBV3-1 CASSFLGGLDGEQYF TGTGCCAGCAGCTTCCTGGGGGGGTTAGACGGCGAGCAGTACTTC
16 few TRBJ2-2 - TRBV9 CASSDRDKKNTGELFF TGTGCCAGCAGCGATCGGGACAAGAAGAACACCGGGGAGCTGTTTTTT
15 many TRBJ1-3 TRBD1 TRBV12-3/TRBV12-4 CASSSPGQGANTIYF TGTGCCAGCAGTTCACCGGGACAGGGGGCGAACACCATATATTTT
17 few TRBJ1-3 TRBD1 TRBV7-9 CASSLMTGTSSGNTIYF TGTGCCAGCAGCTTAATGACAGGGACAAGCTCTGGAAACACCATATATTTT
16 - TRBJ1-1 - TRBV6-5 CASSYSLTALNTEAFF TGTGCCAGCAGTTACTCTCTGACGGCTCTGAACACTGAAGCTTTCTTT
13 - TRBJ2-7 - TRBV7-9 CASSPGADYEQYF TGTGCCAGCAGCCCAGGGGCCGACTACGAGCAGTACTTC
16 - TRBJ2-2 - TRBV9 CASSVRDSRATGELFF TGTGCCAGCAGCGTGCGGGACAGTCGTGCCACCGGGGAGCTGTTTTTT
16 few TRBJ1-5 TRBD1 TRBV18 CASSPTQGVGNQPQHF TGTGCCAGCTCACCAACACAGGGGGTCGGCAATCAGCCCCAGCATTTT
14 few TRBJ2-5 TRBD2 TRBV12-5 CASGPTGLAETQYF TGTGCTAGTGGCCCAACTGGACTAGCGGAGACCCAGTACTTC
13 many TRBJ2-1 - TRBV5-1 CASSGQGRDEQFF TGCGCCAGCAGCGGGCAGGGGCGGGATGAGCAGTTCTTC
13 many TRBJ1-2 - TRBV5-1 CASSDIGDYGYTF TGCGCCAGCAGCGATATAGGGGACTATGGCTACACCTTC
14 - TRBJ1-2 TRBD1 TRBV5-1 CASRLNTGVGGYTF TGCGCCAGCCGCCTTAACACAGGGGTGGGCGGCTACACCTTC
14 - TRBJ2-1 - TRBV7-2 CASSLSESYNEQFF TGTGCCAGCAGCTTGTCCGAGTCCTACAATGAGCAGTTCTTC
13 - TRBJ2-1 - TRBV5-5 CASSLIGGHEQFF TGTGCCAGCAGCTTGATTGGGGGCCATGAGCAGTTCTTC
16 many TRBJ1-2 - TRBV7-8 CASSLARGVGNYGYTF TGTGCCAGCAGCTTAGCCCGGGGGGTGGGGAACTATGGCTACACCTTC
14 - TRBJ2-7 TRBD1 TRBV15 CATSSADRGNEQYF TGTGCCACCAGCAGTGCAGACAGGGGAAACGAGCAGTACTTC
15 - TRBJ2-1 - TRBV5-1 CASSFSQSGTNEQFF TGCGCCAGCAGCTTCAGTCAGTCCGGTACCAATGAGCAGTTCTTC
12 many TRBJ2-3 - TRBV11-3 CASSHDRDTQYF TGTGCCAGCAGCCACGACCGGGATACGCAGTATTTT
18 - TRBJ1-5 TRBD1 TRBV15 CATSRDYGQGSSNQPQHF TGTGCCACCAGCAGAGATTACGGACAGGGTAGCAGCAATCAGCCCCAGCATTTT